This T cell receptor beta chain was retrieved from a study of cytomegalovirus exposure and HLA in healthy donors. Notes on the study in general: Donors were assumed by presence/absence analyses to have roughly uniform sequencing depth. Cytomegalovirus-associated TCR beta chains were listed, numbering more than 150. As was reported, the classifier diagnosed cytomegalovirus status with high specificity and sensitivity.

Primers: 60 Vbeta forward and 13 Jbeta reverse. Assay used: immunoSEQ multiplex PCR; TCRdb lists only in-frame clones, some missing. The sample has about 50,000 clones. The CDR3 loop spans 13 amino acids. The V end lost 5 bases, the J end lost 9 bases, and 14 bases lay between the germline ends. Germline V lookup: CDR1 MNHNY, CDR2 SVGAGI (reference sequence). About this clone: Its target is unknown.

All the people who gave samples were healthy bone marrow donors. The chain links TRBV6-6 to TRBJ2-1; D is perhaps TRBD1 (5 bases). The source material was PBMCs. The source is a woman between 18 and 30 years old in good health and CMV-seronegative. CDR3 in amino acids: CASSQGYRLEQFF. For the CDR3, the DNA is TGTGCCAGCAGTCAGGGATACCGTCTTGAGCAGTTCTTC.